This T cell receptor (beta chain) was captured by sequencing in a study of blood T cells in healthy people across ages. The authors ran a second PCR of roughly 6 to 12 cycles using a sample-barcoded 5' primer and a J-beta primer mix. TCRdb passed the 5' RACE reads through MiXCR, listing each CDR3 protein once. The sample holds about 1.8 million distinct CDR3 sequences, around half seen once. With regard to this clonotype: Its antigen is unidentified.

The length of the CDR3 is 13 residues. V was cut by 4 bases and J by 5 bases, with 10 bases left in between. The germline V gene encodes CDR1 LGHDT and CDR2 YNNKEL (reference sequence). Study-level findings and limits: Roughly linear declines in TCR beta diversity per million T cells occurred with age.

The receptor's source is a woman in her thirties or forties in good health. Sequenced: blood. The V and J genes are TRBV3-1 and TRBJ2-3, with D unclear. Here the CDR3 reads CASSPSRRDTQYF. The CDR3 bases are TGTGCCAGCAGCCCCTCACGCCGAGATACGCAGTATTTT.